This TCR beta chain is from a study of beta chain features in type 1 diabetes. Study-level results: The naive, central memory and Treg TCRB repertoires showed an apparent similarity that was greater among patients than among healthy donors. VDJ junctions from type 1 diabetes patients carried fewer insertions and larger deletions. In every one of the four CD4+ subsets, TCRB CDR3s were moderately but significantly shorter in Type 1 diabetes patients.

This clone was detected a few times. Its antigen is unidentified. cDNA synthesis used the whole RNA isolate, giving expressed TCRB sequences. Sequenced by immunoSEQ multiplex PCR; TCRdb stores in-frame clones only, minus some. This sample yields 310,000 or so clones, of which approximately 10% are seen a single time; approximately 1% belongs to the top ten. The V segment lost 3 bases and the J segment 8 bases; nucleotides outside the gene matches: 2. CDR3 length equals 12 residues. CDR1 is SGHRS and CDR2 is YFSETQ in the germline V gene. One heparinised blood draw averaging roughly 120 mL was given by each donor. Researchers reported sorting CD4+ naive, central memory, regulatory and stem cell-like memory cells via CD45RO/CCR7/CD25/CD127/CD95/CD27.

Sequenced sample: central memory CD4+ T cells from blood. The TCR comes from a man between 25 and 39 years old with type 1 diabetes. The chain carries TRBV5-1 and TRBJ1-2; 9 nucleotides agree with TRBD1. The CDR3, as DNA: TGCGCCAGCAGCTGGGACAGGGACGGCTACACCTTC. Its translation: CASSWDRDGYTF.